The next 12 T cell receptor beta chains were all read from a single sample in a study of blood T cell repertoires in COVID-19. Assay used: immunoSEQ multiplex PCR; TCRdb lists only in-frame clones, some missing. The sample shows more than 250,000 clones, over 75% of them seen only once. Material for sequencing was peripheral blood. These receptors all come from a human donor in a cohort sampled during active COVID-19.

This CDR3 is CASSSRTPNTGELFF. CDR3 nucleotides: TGTGCCAGCAGCTCCAGGACACCGAACACCGGGGAGCTGTTTTTT. V is TRBV7-8 and J is TRBJ2-2, with D possibly being TRBD1 (5 bases). The CDR3 is made up of 15 amino acids. Germline CDR1 reads SGHVS; CDR2 reads FQNEAQ. Trimming left V 4 bases short and J 0 bases short, with 9 bases between.

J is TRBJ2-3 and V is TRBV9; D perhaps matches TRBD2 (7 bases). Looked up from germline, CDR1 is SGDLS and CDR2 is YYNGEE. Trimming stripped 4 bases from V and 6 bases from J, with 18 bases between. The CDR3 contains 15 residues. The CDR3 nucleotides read TGTGCCAGCAGCTCCCGGGTAGGGGGGGTCGATACGCAGTATTTT. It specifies CASSSRVGGVDTQYF.

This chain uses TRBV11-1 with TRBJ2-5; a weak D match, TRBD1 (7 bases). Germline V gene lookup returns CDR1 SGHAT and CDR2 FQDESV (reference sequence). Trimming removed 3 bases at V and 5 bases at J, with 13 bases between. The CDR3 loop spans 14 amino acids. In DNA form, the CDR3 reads TGTGCCAGCAGCTTTACTCCAGGGGGGGAGACCCAGTACTTC. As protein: CASSFTPGGETQYF.

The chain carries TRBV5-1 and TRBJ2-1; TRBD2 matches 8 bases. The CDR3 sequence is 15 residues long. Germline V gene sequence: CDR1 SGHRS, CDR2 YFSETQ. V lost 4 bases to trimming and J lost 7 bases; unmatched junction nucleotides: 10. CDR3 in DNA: TGCGCCAGCAGCGGGAGCGGGAGAAAGAAAAATGAGCAGTTCTTC. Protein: CASSGSGRKKNEQFF.

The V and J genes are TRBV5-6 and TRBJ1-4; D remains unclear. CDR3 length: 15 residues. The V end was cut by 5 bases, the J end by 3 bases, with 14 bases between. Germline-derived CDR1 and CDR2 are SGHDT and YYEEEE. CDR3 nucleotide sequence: TGTGCCAGCAGGCGGGGTCCGCAGTCTAATGAAAAACTGTTTTTT. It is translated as CASRRGPQSNEKLFF.

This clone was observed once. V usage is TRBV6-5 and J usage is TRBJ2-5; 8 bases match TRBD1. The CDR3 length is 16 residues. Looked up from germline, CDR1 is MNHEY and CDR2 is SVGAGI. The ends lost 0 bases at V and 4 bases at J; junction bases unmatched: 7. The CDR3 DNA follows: TGTGCCAGCAGTTACTCCGGACAGGGATGGGGAGAGACCCAGTACTTC. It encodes CASSYSGQGWGETQYF.

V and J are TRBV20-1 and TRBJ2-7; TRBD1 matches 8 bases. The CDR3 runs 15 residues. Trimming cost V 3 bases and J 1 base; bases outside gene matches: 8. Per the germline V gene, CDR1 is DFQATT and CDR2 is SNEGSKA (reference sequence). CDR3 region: CSASERNRGSYEQYF. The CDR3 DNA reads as TGCAGTGCTAGTGAGCGGAACAGGGGGTCCTACGAGCAGTACTTC.

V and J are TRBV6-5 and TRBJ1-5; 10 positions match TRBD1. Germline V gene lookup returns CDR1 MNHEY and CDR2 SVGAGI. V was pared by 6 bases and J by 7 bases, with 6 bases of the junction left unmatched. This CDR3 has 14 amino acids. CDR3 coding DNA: TGTGCCAGCAGCGACCGACAGGGGGCCCAGCCCCAGCATTTT. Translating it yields CASSDRQGAQPQHF.

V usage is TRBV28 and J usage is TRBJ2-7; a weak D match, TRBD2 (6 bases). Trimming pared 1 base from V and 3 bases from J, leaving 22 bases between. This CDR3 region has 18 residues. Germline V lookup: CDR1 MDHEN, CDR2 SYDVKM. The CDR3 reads CASSLFSNLGGPYYEQYF. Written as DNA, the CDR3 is TGTGCCAGCAGTTTATTCTCCAACTTAGGAGGGCCATACTACGAGCAGTACTTC.

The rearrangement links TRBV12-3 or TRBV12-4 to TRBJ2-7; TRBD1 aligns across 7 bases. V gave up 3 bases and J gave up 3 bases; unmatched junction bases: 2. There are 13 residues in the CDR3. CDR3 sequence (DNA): TGTGCCAGCAGTTTGGGACAGATCTACGAGCAGTACTTC. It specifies CASSLGQIYEQYF.

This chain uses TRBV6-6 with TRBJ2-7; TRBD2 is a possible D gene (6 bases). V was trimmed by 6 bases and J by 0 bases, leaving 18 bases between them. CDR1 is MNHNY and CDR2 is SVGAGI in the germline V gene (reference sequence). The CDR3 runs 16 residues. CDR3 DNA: TGTGCCAGCAGAGACCTGGAGGGGTCATCCTCCTACGAGCAGTACTTC. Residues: CASRDLEGSSSYEQYF.

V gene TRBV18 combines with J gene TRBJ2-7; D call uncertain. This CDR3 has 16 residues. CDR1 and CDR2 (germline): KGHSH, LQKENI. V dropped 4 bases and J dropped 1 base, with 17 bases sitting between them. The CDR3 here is CASSRTAPPVSYEQYF. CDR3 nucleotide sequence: TGTGCCAGCTCACGCACAGCCCCACCGGTATCCTACGAGCAGTACTTC.